Sequencing of this TCR beta chain was carried out in a study of lymphopenia after photon versus proton radiotherapy. Study results and caveats: Oligoclonal CD8+ Temra expansion after nadir drove photon patients' diversity drop. Under photons, naive T cells and diversity fell while effector/memory populations rose.

This clone was counted once. Antigen specificity is unknown. Method: immunoSEQ multiplex PCR; TCRdb's copy keeps in-frame clones and lacks some. The table lists 68,000 or so clones, more than 75% of them singletons, with less than 3.5% in the top ten. V was pared by 2 bases and J by 2 bases, with 6 bases between. The CDR3 is 14 residues long. CDR1 is SNHLY and CDR2 is FYNNEI in the germline V gene. V usage is TRBV2 and J usage is TRBJ1-4; D might be TRBD1 (6 bases). This sequence was found in a woman in her 70s with pancreatic cancer. The sequencing used peripheral blood, collected from a patient treated with photon-based radiotherapy. The CDR3: CASSEQGTNEKLFF. The CDR3 nucleotides are TGTGCCAGCAGTGAACAGGGGACTAATGAAAAACTGTTTTTT.